This T cell receptor beta chain was sequenced for a study of T-cell reconstitution after alpha-beta-depleted transplantation in children. Whole-study results and caveats: Expanded clones from the graft, numbering several hundred, reportedly supplied alpha-beta T cells about two months after transplant. Newly made T cells mostly supplied T-cell counts and diversity one year after transplant. Diversity of TCRbeta at day 60 was high in some patients, arising from surviving recipient T cells and thymic progenitors.

Unique molecular identifiers were used in preparing the TCRbeta library. From the PCR reads, TCRdb called clonotypes with MiXCR, one entry per CDR3 protein. The data contain some 190,000 distinct CDR3 sequences, around 10% of them singletons. Per germline, CDR1 SGHKS and CDR2 YYEKEE (reference sequence). The V gene end was trimmed by 4 bases and the J gene end by 10 bases; junction bases not matched to a gene: 7. The CDR3 is 12 residues long. This clonotype was counted ten times or more. As yet, its antigen is unknown. The chain joins TRBV5-5 to TRBJ1-1; 7 bases line up with TRBD1. The receptor's source is a boy aged 2 to 9 with acute myeloid leukemia, due to receive a stem cell transplant. The sequencing here drew on PBMCs, taken before TCRalphabeta/CD19-depleted stem cell transplant. The CDR3 nucleotides are TGTGCCAGCAGCGTAGACAGGGCGGCAGCTTTCTTT. Encoded protein: CASSVDRAAAFF.